Included here is one T cell receptor beta chain sequence, with context. V was clipped by 3 bases and J by 8 bases, with 15 bases between them. CDR1 and CDR2 from the germline V gene are LGHNA and YSLEER. CDR3 size: 14 residues. This entry is derived from a study of blood T cells in healthy people across ages. With a J-beta primer mix and a sample-barcoded 5' primer, a second PCR ran roughly 6 to 12 cycles. MiXCR was run by TCRdb on the 5' RACE reads, yielding one entry per CDR3 protein. Of about 1 million distinct CDR3 sequences in the sample, 45% were seen once. Sequencing was performed on blood. This rearrangement joins TRBV4-3 to TRBJ2-3; D may be TRBD2 (5 bases). The TCR comes from a woman aged 55-69 years in good health. Here the CDR3 reads CASSQRSGEGTQYF. CDR3 nucleotide sequence: TGCGCCAGCAGCCAGAGGAGCGGCGAAGGTACGCAGTATTTT.